This T cell receptor (beta chain) appears in the sequencing data of a study of shared T cell receptors in the human thymus. The germline CDR1 and CDR2 sequences are SEHNR and FQNEAQ (reference sequence). The CDR3 totals 12 residues. V was pared by 8 bases and J by 3 bases, with 10 bases between. Produced via immunoSEQ multiplex PCR; TCRdb's table is partial and in-frame only. The repertoire includes some 660,000 clones, 70% to 90% of them detected once, and under 0.01% sits in the top ten. These same data were also listed under a study on human thymus T cells. This second study notes: Having corrective surgery for congenital heart defects, healthy Finnish infants were the ones who donated. Resected material from corrective heart surgery provided the thymus tissue analysed. There appeared to be biased usage of V and J genes in thymic and blood repertoires. As related research reported, thymic repertoires overlapped highly among unrelated individuals.

The sequence came from a boy under three years old with a congenital heart defect. Sequencing was done on a sample of thymocytes. This chain connects TRBV7-9 to TRBJ1-2; weak D call: TRBD1 (5 bases). CDR3 nucleotide sequence: TGTGCCAGCGGGGCAGAAGACTATGGCTACACCTTC. Residues: CASGAEDYGYTF.